Below, 17 T cell receptor beta chains from the same sample are listed, as sequenced in a study of blood T cell repertoires in COVID-19. Produced via immunoSEQ multiplex PCR; TCRdb's table is partial and in-frame only. The data show hundreds of thousands of clones, approximately 83% seen once. Material for sequencing was PBMCs or T cells enriched from blood (not recorded which). The receptors originated from a man under 40 who had recovered from COVID-19.

V is TRBV7-2 and J is TRBJ1-4, with D possibly matching TRBD1 (6 bases). The length of the CDR3 is 17 residues. Germline loops: CDR1 SGHTA, CDR2 FQGNSA. The V and J ends lost 0 bases and 4 bases respectively, with 15 bases between them. The CDR3: CASSLALQGRGNEKLFF. In DNA, the CDR3 is TGTGCCAGCAGCTTAGCGTTACAGGGTAGGGGTAATGAAAAACTGTTTTTT.

This clone was recorded once. This chain connects TRBV14 to TRBJ1-2, with D perhaps TRBD1 (6 bases). V dropped 4 bases and J dropped 10 bases, with 10 bases sitting between them. There are 11 residues in the CDR3. Germline V gene data show CDR1 as SGHDN and CDR2 as FVKESK. This chain's CDR3 is CASSRGQNYTF. As DNA, the CDR3 is TGTGCCAGCAGCCGCGGACAGAACTACACCTTC.

The rearrangement uses TRBV3-1 (or the pseudogene TRBV3-2) and TRBJ2-1, with TRBD2 matching 12 bases. V trimming: 2 bases; J trimming: 14 bases; junction bases outside the gene matches: 1. Germline V gene sequence: CDR1 LGHDT, CDR2 YNNKEL (reference sequence). The CDR3 extends over 12 amino acids. CDR3 DNA: TGTGCCAGCAGCCAACTAGCGGGGGGGGAGTTCTTC. Protein product: CASSQLAGGEFF.

The J gene is TRBJ1-2, the V gene TRBV20-1, with D tentatively TRBD1 (6 bases). Germline loops: CDR1 DFQATT, CDR2 SNEGSKA (reference sequence). V was clipped by 3 bases and J by 7 bases, with 15 bases between them. This CDR3 comprises 13 residues. CDR3 DNA sequence: TGCAGTGCTAGTACTCGGGGGGCAGGTGGCTACACCTTC. Its protein is CSASTRGAGGYTF.

A note on this clone: The junction shows a germline mismatch at one end, possibly a read error. The chain combines TRBV6-1 with TRBJ2-7, with a tentative D call TRBD2 (8 bases). Looked up from germline, CDR1 is MNHNS and CDR2 is SASEGT. The CDR3 loop spans 13 amino acids. The CDR3 coding sequence is TGTGCCAGCAGTGAAAGGGCCGGGACAGCGGGGGACTTC. Its protein is CASSERAGTAGDF.

The V and J genes are TRBV5-1 and TRBJ1-1, with D maybe TRBD1 (6 bases). The CDR3 has 14 residues. Germline assignment: CDR1 SGHRS and CDR2 YFSETQ. The ends were cut back, 8 bases at V and 4 bases at J, with 18 bases in the middle. The CDR3 DNA reads TGCGCCAGTCGACCCGGGGGGCCGGGCACTGAAGCTTTCTTT. Translation: CASRPGGPGTEAFF.

This chain connects TRBV9 to TRBJ2-2; a possible D gene is TRBD2 (6 bases). In germline, CDR1 is SGDLS, CDR2 YYNGEE. Trimming took 1 base from V and 4 from J, leaving 8 bases between them. The CDR3 covers 14 residues. The CDR3 DNA reads as TGTGCCAGCAGCGTAACAGCGGGCACCGGGGAGCTGTTTTTT. Encoded protein: CASSVTAGTGELFF.

The V call is TRBV19, the J call TRBJ1-2; TRBD1 matches 8 bases. CDR1 is LNHDA and CDR2 is SQIVND in the germline V gene (reference sequence). The CDR3 has 16 amino acids. Trimming removed 4 bases from V and 5 bases from J; junction bases left unmatched: 12. The CDR3 DNA follows: TGTGCCAGTAGTACTCTCAAGACAGGGGCGGCTTATGGCTACACCTTC. The encoded protein is CASSTLKTGAAYGYTF. Supplemented by reference TRBV19 and TRBJ1-2, the full variable domain reads DGGITQSPKYLFRKEGQNVTLSCEQNLNHDAMYWYRQDPGQGLRLIYYSQIVNDFQKGDIAEGYSVSREKKESFPLTVTSAQKNPTAFYLCASSTLKTGAAYGYTFGSGTRLTVV.

This chain connects TRBV6-4 to TRBJ2-2; D is undetermined. Deletions cut 3 bases from V and 7 bases from J, with 9 bases between. From germline, CDR1 is MRHNA and CDR2 SNTAGT. The CDR3 covers 13 residues. The CDR3 loop is CASSDDSFGELFF. The CDR3, as DNA: TGTGCCAGCAGTGATGATAGCTTCGGGGAGCTGTTTTTT.

This sequence joins TRBV2 and TRBJ1-2, with 8 bases matching TRBD1. Trimming took 6 bases from V and 7 from J; bases not matched to a gene: 10. Germline CDR1 reads SNHLY; CDR2 reads FYNNEI. This CDR3 is built from 14 residues. The CDR3 is CASSYRGSVGGYTF. The CDR3 DNA follows: TGTGCCAGCAGCTACAGGGGGTCTGTGGGTGGCTACACCTTC.

The chain uses TRBV11-3 and TRBJ2-5; 8 bases are a match to TRBD2. The germline gives CDR1 SGHNT, CDR2 YENEEA. With 5 bases clipped from V and 1 base from J, the junction kept 9 bases outside the gene matches. The CDR3 sequence is 16 residues long. CDR3 in DNA: TGTGCCAGCAGCCTCGGACTAGCATCGGCCCAAGAGACCCAGTACTTC. This translates into CASSLGLASAQETQYF.

The gene calls are TRBV4-1 and TRBJ2-7, with 9 positions matching TRBD1. The ends lost 2 bases at V and 3 bases at J; junction bases unmatched: 5. The CDR3 has 15 residues. Germline loops: CDR1 MGHRA, CDR2 YSYEKL. The CDR3 DNA reads as TGCGCCAGCAGCCAATACGGACAGGGGTTCTACGAGCAGTACTTC. It translates to CASSQYGQGFYEQYF.

The V and J genes are TRBV12-3 or TRBV12-4 and TRBJ1-1, with unresolved D. The CDR3 spans 13 residues. V was shortened by 3 bases and J by 5 bases, with 10 bases between the two germline ends. For the CDR3, the DNA is TGTGCCAGCAGTTTTAACGGGGATACTGAAGCTTTCTTT. Translated, it gives CASSFNGDTEAFF.

The V and J genes are TRBV6-5 and TRBJ1-6; D is ambiguous. The CDR3 consists of 13 residues. Germline V lookup: CDR1 MNHEY, CDR2 SVGAGI. Trimming stripped 5 bases from V and 6 bases from J, with 8 bases between. The CDR3 DNA sequence: TGTGCCAGCAGTATCAGGCGTAATTCACCCCTCCACTTT. Protein: CASSIRRNSPLHF.

The V call is TRBV7-8, the J call TRBJ2-7, with 7 nucleotides matching TRBD1. The germline gives CDR1 SGHVS, CDR2 FQNEAQ. V trimming: 1 base; J trimming: 3 bases; junction bases outside the gene matches: 3. The CDR3 runs to 14 residues. The CDR3 loop reads CASSLGGQYYEQYF. CDR3 bases: TGTGCCAGCAGCTTAGGGGGACAGTACTACGAGCAGTACTTC. Using reference TRBV7-8 and TRBJ2-7 for the parts outside the CDR3, the full variable domain is GAGVSQSPRYKVAKRGQDVALRCDPISGHVSLFWYQQALGQGPEFLTYFQNEAQLDKSGLPSDRFFAERPEGSVSTLKIQRTQQEDSAVYLCASSLGGQYYEQYFGPGTRLTVT.

DNA for the CDR3: TGCGCCAGCAGCTTGGCCGTAAGGGGAGGGTACACTGAAGCTTTCTTT. Protein product: CASSLAVRGGYTEAFF. V is TRBV5-1 and J is TRBJ1-1, with D perhaps matching TRBD1 (5 bases). The CDR3 has 16 residues. Germline V gene lookup returns CDR1 SGHRS and CDR2 YFSETQ. The germline V and J ends were trimmed by 0 bases and 3 bases, with 15 bases remaining between them.

The chain carries TRBV6-5 and TRBJ2-7; 10 nucleotides agree with TRBD2. Germline values: CDR1 MNHEY, CDR2 SVGAGI. The CDR3 contains 13 residues. J gave up 4 bases and V 8 bases, and 5 bases lay outside the gene matches. DNA for the CDR3: TGTGCCAGCGGGCCTAGCGGGGGTTACGAGCAGTACTTC. Amino acids: CASGPSGGYEQYF.